This TCR beta chain came from a study of radiotherapy plus CTLA-4 blockade in lung cancer. Study information: About 17% of enrolled patients responded objectively, and more than 25% had disease control. Findings of the study overall: Expansion in blood of tumor-derived TCR clones was seen after radiotherapy plus ipilimumab. Reports state that early shifts in blood T cell clones, with interferon-beta, best predicted response.

A word on this clone: No antigen is known for it.

Chemo-refractory metastatic non-small-cell lung cancer patients were treated with focal radiation plus CTLA-4 blockade with ipilimumab. Method: immunoSEQ multiplex PCR; TCRdb's copy keeps in-frame clones and lacks some. The sample gives roughly 53,000 clones, around 80% of which show up once; under 3.5% is in the top ten. The receptor comes from a human donor with non-small cell lung cancer who had a partial response to radiotherapy plus ipilimumab. The source was peripheral blood, collected from a patient treated with radiotherapy plus ipilimumab.

The CDR3 DNA follows: TGTGCCAGCAGGATTGGGGCACTTGAGCAGTTCTTC. Its translation is CASRIGALEQFF. The chain couples TRBV7-9 to TRBJ2-1; D is perhaps TRBD1 (5 bases). The CDR3 is 12 amino acids. Trimming left V 6 bases short and J 9 bases short, with 12 bases between. Looked up from germline, CDR1 is SEHNR and CDR2 is FQNEAQ (reference sequence).